A selection of T cell receptor beta chains follows, all from one sample in a study of blood T cell repertoires in COVID-19. Some clones are missing from TCRdb's copy, which holds only in-frame ones; the method was immunoSEQ multiplex PCR. Found here are approximately 140,000 clones, around 87% of them singletons; the top ten hold about 4.3%. Source material: peripheral blood. The receptors were gathered from a woman between 40 and 55 years old with acute or convalescent COVID-19. Both conserved end residues are part of each CDR3. A D gene is named only where the DNA matches it firmly. Expanded clones are given a class, and other clones once, few, many or no size at all.

j_gene	v_gene	abundance	d_gene	CDR3aa	CDR3nt
TRBJ2-1	TRBV27	NA	NA	CASSRPPDSDNEQFF	TGTGCCAGCAGTCGCCCCCCGGACAGTGACAATGAGCAGTTCTTC
TRBJ2-5	TRBV7-8	NA	NA	CASSPRTLEVETQYF	TGTGCCAGCAGCCCTCGGACTCTCGAGGTAGAGACCCAGTACTTC
TRBJ2-7	TRBV5-1	NA	TRBD1	CASSFTMTGGAYEQYF	TGCGCCAGCAGCTTCACTATGACAGGGGGCGCGTACGAGCAGTACTTC
TRBJ2-3	TRBV10-3	NA	NA	CAISESRGSADTQYF	TGTGCCATCAGTGAGTCTAGGGGGTCCGCAGATACGCAGTATTTT
TRBJ1-4	TRBV7-8	NA	TRBD1	CASSHGTGGEKLFF	TGTGCCAGCAGCCATGGGACAGGGGGTGAAAAACTGTTTTTT
TRBJ2-3	TRBV15	NA	TRBD2	CATSALWGGSADTQYF	TGTGCCACCAGCGCCCTCTGGGGGGGGTCCGCAGATACGCAGTATTTT
TRBJ1-6	TRBV27	once	NA	CASSLGRANSPLHF	TGTGCCAGCAGTTTAGGGCGAGCCAATTCACCCCTCCACTTT
TRBJ1-1	TRBV4-3	NA	NA	CASSQDPPTGMNTEAFF	TGCGCCAGCAGCCAAGATCCACCGACAGGTATGAACACTGAAGCTTTCTTT
TRBJ1-2	TRBV19	NA	NA	CASRERYYGYTF	TGTGCCAGTAGGGAGCGATACTATGGCTACACCTTC
TRBJ1-5	TRBV7-9	NA	TRBD1	CASSLAGDRNQPQHF	TGTGCCAGCAGCTTAGCTGGGGACAGAAATCAGCCCCAGCATTTT
TRBJ1-4	TRBV28	NA	NA	CASTGDEKLFF	TGTGCCAGCACGGGAGATGAAAAACTGTTTTTT
TRBJ2-1	TRBV10-2	NA	TRBD2	CASRGLAGGPYNEQFF	TGCGCCAGCAGGGGACTAGCGGGAGGTCCCTACAATGAGCAGTTCTTC
TRBJ2-3	TRBV19	NA	TRBD2	CASRTSGSTQYF	TGTGCCAGTCGGACTAGCGGATCAACGCAGTATTTT
TRBJ1-2	TRBV19	NA	TRBD1	CAVNKQGAAYGYTF	TGTGCCGTAAATAAGCAGGGGGCTGCCTATGGCTACACCTTC
TRBJ1-5	TRBV7-2	NA	NA	CASSFRGNQPQHF	TGTGCCAGCAGCTTCCGGGGGAATCAGCCCCAGCATTTT
TRBJ2-6	TRBV9	NA	NA	CASSSGTHSGANVLTF	TGTGCCAGCTCCTCCGGGACACACTCTGGGGCCAACGTCCTGACTTTC
TRBJ2-3	TRBV19	NA	NA	CASSTLGTAYTDTQYF	TGTGCCAGTAGTACCCTCGGAACAGCTTACACAGATACGCAGTATTTT
TRBJ2-1	TRBV19	NA	NA	CASSIEAGFSYNEQFF	TGTGCCAGTAGTATCGAAGCGGGTTTCTCCTACAATGAGCAGTTCTTC
TRBJ1-2	TRBV19	NA	TRBD1	CASSAPGGNSGYTF	TGTGCCAGTAGTGCCCCAGGGGGTAACAGTGGCTACACCTTC
TRBJ1-4	TRBV30	NA	TRBD1	CAWSRDSNEKLFF	TGTGCCTGGAGCCGGGACAGTAATGAAAAACTGTTTTTT
TRBJ2-3	TRBV3-1/TRBV3-2	NA	TRBD2	CASSTSGRADTQYF	TGTGCCAGCAGCACCAGCGGGAGGGCAGATACGCAGTATTTT
TRBJ1-5	TRBV19	NA	TRBD1	CASSIGTGGQHF	TGTGCCAGTAGTATTGGGACAGGGGGCCAGCATTTT
TRBJ2-5	TRBV2	NA	TRBD2	CASGSLTSGGTQYF	TGTGCCAGCGGATCCCTAACTAGCGGGGGGACCCAGTACTTC
TRBJ1-1	TRBV19	NA	NA	CASSIGTQVNTEAFF	TGTGCCAGTAGTATAGGGACACAGGTGAACACTGAAGCTTTCTTT
TRBJ1-2	TRBV10-3	once	NA	CAINPGPTNYGYTF	TGTGCCATCAACCCGGGTCCGACTAACTATGGCTACACCTTC
TRBJ2-3	TRBV12-3/TRBV12-4	NA	NA	CASSFLGPDTQYF	TGTGCCAGCAGTTTCCTGGGGCCAGATACGCAGTATTTT
TRBJ2-3	TRBV7-3	NA	TRBD2	CASSLAGLTDTQYF	TGTGCCAGCAGCCTAGCGGGCCTAACAGATACGCAGTATTTT
TRBJ2-7	TRBV29-1	NA	NA	CSVELGTQGYEQYF	TGCAGCGTTGAATTAGGGACACAGGGATACGAGCAGTACTTC
TRBJ1-1	TRBV2	NA	NA	CASIGHIAEAFF	TGTGCCAGCATTGGACATATCGCTGAAGCTTTCTTT